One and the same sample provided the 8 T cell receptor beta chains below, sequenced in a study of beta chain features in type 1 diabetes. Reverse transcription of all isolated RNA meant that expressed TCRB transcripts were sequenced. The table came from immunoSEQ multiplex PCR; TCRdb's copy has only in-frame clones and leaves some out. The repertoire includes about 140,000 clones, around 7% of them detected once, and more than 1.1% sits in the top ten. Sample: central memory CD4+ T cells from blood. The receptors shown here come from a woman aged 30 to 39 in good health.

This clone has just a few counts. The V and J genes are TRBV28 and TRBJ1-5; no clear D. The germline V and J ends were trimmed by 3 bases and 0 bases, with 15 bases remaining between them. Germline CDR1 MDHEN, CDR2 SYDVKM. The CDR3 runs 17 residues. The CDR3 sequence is CASSLDLDFISNQPQHF. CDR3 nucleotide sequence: TGTGCCAGCAGTTTGGACTTGGACTTCATTAGCAATCAGCCCCAGCATTTT.

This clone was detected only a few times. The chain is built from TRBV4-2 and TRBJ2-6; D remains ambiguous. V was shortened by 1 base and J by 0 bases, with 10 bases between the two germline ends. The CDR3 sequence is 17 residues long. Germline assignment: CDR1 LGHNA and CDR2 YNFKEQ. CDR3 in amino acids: CASSQVVTGSGANVLTF. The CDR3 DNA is TGTGCCAGCAGCCAAGTTGTCACGGGCTCTGGGGCCAACGTCCTGACTTTC.

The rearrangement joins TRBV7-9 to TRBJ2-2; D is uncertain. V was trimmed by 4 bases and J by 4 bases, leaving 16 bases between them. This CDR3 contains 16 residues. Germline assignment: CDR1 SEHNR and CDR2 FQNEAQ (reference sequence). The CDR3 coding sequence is TGTGCCAGCAGCTCGTCCCGGCGCGGAATCACCGGGGAGCTGTTTTTT. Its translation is CASSSSRRGITGELFF.

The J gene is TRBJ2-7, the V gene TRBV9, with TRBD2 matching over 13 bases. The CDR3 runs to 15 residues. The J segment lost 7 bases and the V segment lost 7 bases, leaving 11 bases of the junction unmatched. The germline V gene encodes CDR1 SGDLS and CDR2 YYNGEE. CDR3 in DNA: TGTGCCAGCGACCCCCTGGGACTAGCGGGAACGGAGCAGTACTTC. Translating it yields CASDPLGLAGTEQYF.

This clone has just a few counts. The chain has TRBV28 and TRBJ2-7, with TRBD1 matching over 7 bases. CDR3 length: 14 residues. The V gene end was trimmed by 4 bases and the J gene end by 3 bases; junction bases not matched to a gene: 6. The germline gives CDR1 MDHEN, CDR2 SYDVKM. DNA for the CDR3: TGTGCCAGCAGTTCGGGACAGAAACTCTACGAGCAGTACTTC. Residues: CASSSGQKLYEQYF.

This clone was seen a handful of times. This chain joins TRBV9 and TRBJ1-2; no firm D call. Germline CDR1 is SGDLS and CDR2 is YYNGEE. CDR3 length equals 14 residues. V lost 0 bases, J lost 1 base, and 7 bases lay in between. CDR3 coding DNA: TGTGCCAGCAGCGTAGAAGCGTTTAACTATGGCTACACCTTC. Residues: CASSVEAFNYGYTF.

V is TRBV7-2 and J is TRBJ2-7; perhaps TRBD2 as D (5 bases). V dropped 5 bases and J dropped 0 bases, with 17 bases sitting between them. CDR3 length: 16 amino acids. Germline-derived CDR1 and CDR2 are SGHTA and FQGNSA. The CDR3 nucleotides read TGTGCCAGCAGCAATCAGAGACGGAGGAGCTCCTACGAGCAGTACTTC. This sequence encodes CASSNQRRRSSYEQYF.

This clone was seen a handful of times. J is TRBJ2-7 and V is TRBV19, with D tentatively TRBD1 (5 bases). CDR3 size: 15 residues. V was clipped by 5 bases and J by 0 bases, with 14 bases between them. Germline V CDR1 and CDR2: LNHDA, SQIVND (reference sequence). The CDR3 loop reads CASSAFDSGSYEQYF. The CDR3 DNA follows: TGTGCCAGTAGTGCCTTCGACAGTGGCTCCTACGAGCAGTACTTC.